Listed below are T cell receptor beta chains from one sample, sequenced in a study of control samples from healthy donors and cancer patients. TCRdb's table, derived via immunoSEQ multiplex PCR, lists solely in-frame clones and lacks some. The sample has tens of thousands of clones, 87% seen once. Sequenced input: blood. The receptor set was obtained from a woman aged 45-65 years in good health. The CDR3 runs from the conserved cysteine through the conserved F or W. The D gene is left open where the match is weak. Rows give clone size only sometimes, using once, few, many, or a class for an expanded clone.

v_call,j_call,d_call,clone_size,cdr3_aa
TRBV5-1,TRBJ2-5,TRBD2,.,CASSLGSLAGPETQYF
TRBV30,TRBJ1-4,.,once,CAWSVPPPGSTNEKLFF
TRBV11-2,TRBJ2-7,.,.,CASSTSASSYEQYF
TRBV7-8,TRBJ1-1,.,.,CASSLVETRTEAFF
TRBV15,TRBJ1-3,.,.,CATSRPLQGGAGNTIYF
TRBV5-1,TRBJ2-5,TRBD2,.,CASSQAGLGVGKETQYF
TRBV2,TRBJ1-1,TRBD1,.,CASSPFGGGTEAFF
TRBV27,TRBJ2-7,.,.,CASSLSVGDSPTYEQYF
TRBV5-4,TRBJ1-1,TRBD1,.,CASSFSGTGGFGAFF
TRBV4-1,TRBJ1-1,.,.,CASSQARWTEAFF
TRBV28,TRBJ1-5,TRBD1,.,CASSLTRIGQGINQPQHF
TRBV30,TRBJ2-3,.,.,CAWRPLTDTQYF
TRBV7-3,TRBJ1-2,.,.,CASSLNDLRHLYYGYTF
TRBV5-4,TRBJ2-3,TRBD2,.,CASSLLIAGDTDTQYF
TRBV6-5,TRBJ1-2,.,.,CASSLQGDYGYTF
TRBV30,TRBJ1-6,.,.,CAWSVSSPLHF
TRBV5-4,TRBJ2-7,TRBD1,.,CASRRQGASYEQYF
TRBV6-5,TRBJ2-1,.,.,CASRYGEGSYNEQFF
TRBV30,TRBJ2-1,TRBD1,.,CAWTKPGQHNEQFF
TRBV15,TRBJ2-5,.,.,CATSRGGETQYF
TRBV19,TRBJ1-1,.,.,CASSIMGGFEIGAEAFF
TRBV2,TRBJ2-3,.,.,CASSGGTGGTDTQYF
TRBV5-4,TRBJ1-5,TRBD1,.,CASSLAGGHQPQHF
TRBV28,TRBJ1-6,.,.,CASSDPGEADNSPLHF
TRBV18,TRBJ2-5,.,.,CASSGATVQETQYF
TRBV28,TRBJ2-1,TRBD2,.,CASRLLASGRALLRNEQFF
TRBV6-5,TRBJ1-2,TRBD1,.,CASSNRDREERGYTF
TRBV6-4,TRBJ2-1,TRBD2,few,CASSDSGTSYNEQFF
TRBV2,TRBJ2-7,.,.,CASSEWDTTYEQYF
TRBV6-6,TRBJ2-7,.,.,CASSYTYEQYF
TRBV16,TRBJ1-5,.,.,CASSQSPLRANQPQHF
TRBV28,TRBJ2-3,TRBD2,few,CASSSLGGRAPDTQYF
TRBV7-9,TRBJ2-1,TRBD2,.,CATGLAGVENEQFF
TRBV5-6,TRBJ1-3,TRBD1,.,CASSGTGASQYF
TRBV6-5,TRBJ2-1,.,.,CASSYKGGGSQFF
TRBV4-2,TRBJ2-1,.,.,CASSQAGVYNEQFF